This T cell receptor (beta chain) was identified during a study of response to subunit inactivated influenza vaccine (dated by TCRdb to the late 2010s). With regard to the full study: Deep quantitative profiling of the T cell receptor repertoire was used in the study to follow responses to a trivalent subunit inactivated influenza vaccine. The investigation overall reported the following: The authors suggested that each seasonal influenza vaccination may recruit only a limited number of new T cells.

Concerning this clonotype: This receptor's antigen is unknown. No per-base quality is available; no much larger clone lies one base away.

The library was prepared using RT-PCR. Sequencing relied on an Illumina HiSeq 2500. In TCRdb, the public reads were trimmed at Q25 with fastp and aligned with MiXCR, with productive beta chains retained. CDR3 protein sequences are deduplicated, and each keeps its most common genes and DNA. Within this sample are 500,000 to 550,000 distinct CDR3 sequences, with 6.5% to 8% of them counted one time only. The ten largest account for under 15% of the sample. The germline V gene encodes CDR1 SGHRS and CDR2 YFSETQ. Reading from cysteine to phenylalanine, the CDR3 counts 14 amino acids. CDR3 DNA is the only sequence kept; it has 42 bases, read in frame from the first base. The trim is 1 base for V and 15 bases for J, with a gap of 20 bases between the germline ends.

In this chain, TRBV5-1 is recombined with TRBJ2-1; 6 matching bases give a weak D call of TRBD2. Here the sequenced sample was PBMCs from blood, taken less than 30 months after vaccination. The source of this sequence is a man in his fifties or sixties who received an inactivated influenza vaccine. Donor details come from another sample of the same person, matched by shared clones. The sequenced DNA: TGCGCCAGCAGCTTGCTGGACTGGAGGGACCTGACGTTCTTC. It translates as CASSLLDWRDLTFF.